These 13 T cell receptor beta chains came from one sample sequenced in a study of T cell responses to AZD1222 COVID-19 vaccine. Only in-frame clones appear in the TCRdb table, and some are missing; sequencing was by immunoSEQ multiplex PCR. Of approximately 120,000 clones listed, 70% to 90% are singletons. Source: peripheral blood, taken on day 0 of AZD1222 vaccination. These receptors all come from an adult in good health.

The chain carries TRBV15 and TRBJ1-5, with TRBD1 as a possible D gene (6 bases). V was clipped by 1 base and J by 7 bases, with 8 bases between them. The CDR3 loop spans 13 amino acids. Germline values: CDR1 LNHNV, CDR2 YYDKDF (reference sequence). DNA of the CDR3: TGTGCCACCAGCAGAGCAGGGGTACAGCCCCAGCATTTT. Encoded protein: CATSRAGVQPQHF.

This sequence joins TRBV9 and TRBJ2-2; D perhaps matches TRBD1 (5 bases). V lost 3 bases and J lost 7, with 13 bases in between. The germline gives CDR1 SGDLS, CDR2 YYNGEE. The CDR3 length is 14 residues. The CDR3 here is CASSGIGVGGELFF. The CDR3 DNA follows: TGTGCCAGCAGCGGTATAGGGGTGGGCGGGGAGCTGTTTTTT.

This chain uses TRBV11-3 with TRBJ2-1; D ambiguous. The V gene lost 1 base and the J gene lost 2 bases, with 9 bases spanning the gap. The germline gives CDR1 SGHNT, CDR2 YENEEA. The CDR3 is 15 amino acids. CDR3 sequence reads: CASSLGGRTYNEQFF. DNA for the CDR3: TGTGCCAGCAGCTTAGGCGGTAGGACCTACAATGAGCAGTTCTTC.

CDR3 sequence reads: CASSQGGSAGVYEQYF. The CDR3 region has the DNA TGCGCCAGCAGCCAGGGGGGTTCAGCGGGGGTTTACGAGCAGTACTTC. The rearrangement uses TRBV4-3 and TRBJ2-7, with 8 bases fitting TRBD2. The CDR3 contains 16 residues. V lost 3 bases and J lost 4; bases outside the gene matches: 11. The V gene's germline CDR1 is LGHNA and CDR2 YSLEER.

V gene TRBV19 combines with J gene TRBJ1-2; the D gene is possibly TRBD1 (5 bases). Trimming left V 2 bases short and J 3 bases short, with 10 bases between. Looked up from germline, CDR1 is LNHDA and CDR2 is SQIVND (reference sequence). The CDR3 extends over 14 amino acids. CDR3 coding DNA: TGTGCCAGTAGTATACAGGAGGGGCACTATGGCTACACCTTC. This encodes CASSIQEGHYGYTF.

J is TRBJ1-3 and V is TRBV2, with 8 bases matching TRBD1. Germline V CDR1 and CDR2: SNHLY, FYNNEI. Losses at the gene ends were 8 bases for V and 0 bases for J; bases not matched to a gene: 12. This CDR3 spans 17 amino acids. The CDR3 sequence: CASDLPGQDHSGNTIYF. The CDR3 DNA follows: TGTGCCAGCGACCTTCCGGGACAGGACCACTCTGGAAACACCATATATTTT.

CDR3 DNA: TGTGCCAGCAGCCACGGGACGAGCAATCAGCCCCAGCATTTT. Translating it yields CASSHGTSNQPQHF. V gene TRBV3-1 (or the pseudogene TRBV3-2) combines with J gene TRBJ1-5, with a possible D match to TRBD1 (5 bases). Germline CDR1 is LGHDT and CDR2 is YNNKEL (reference sequence). CDR3 length: 14 residues. V was cut by 3 bases and J by 1 base, with 7 bases left in between.

This clone is a singleton in its sample. The chain uses TRBV7-9 and TRBJ1-6; 10 positions agree with TRBD1. This CDR3 is 17 amino acids long. Germline lookup yields CDR1 SEHNR and CDR2 FQNEAQ (reference sequence). After removal of 1 base from V and 5 bases from J, the junction contained 5 bases not matched to a gene. The CDR3 bases are TGTGCCAGCAGCTTAGGACAGGGGGCTGACAATAATTCACCCCTCCACTTT. Residues: CASSLGQGADNNSPLHF.

The chain uses TRBV21-1 and TRBJ2-3; TRBD2 was called by the table and not checked on the DNA. TRBV21-1 is listed as a pseudogene. The CDR3 has 16 residues. In DNA, the CDR3 is TGTGCCAGCAAACTTGGGGGGGTTAGCGACACAGATACGCAGTATTTT. Translating gives CASKLGGVSDTDTQYF.

The rearrangement joins TRBV7-9 to TRBJ2-7, with a weak D call TRBD1 (5 bases). In germline, CDR1 is SEHNR, CDR2 FQNEAQ (reference sequence). V was trimmed by 5 bases and J by 2 bases, leaving 13 bases between them. The CDR3 extends over 14 amino acids. This CDR3 reads CASSPIDRTYEQYF. The CDR3 DNA sequence: TGTGCCAGCAGCCCCATTGACAGAACCTACGAGCAGTACTTC.

V usage is TRBV6-1 and J usage is TRBJ1-2; the match to TRBD1 covers 8 bases. Germline loops: CDR1 MNHNS, CDR2 SASEGT. The CDR3 spans 15 residues. With 7 bases clipped from V and 1 base from J, the junction kept 8 bases outside the gene matches. CDR3 sequence: CASTYRGGVNYGYTF. The CDR3 DNA sequence: TGTGCCAGCACCTACAGGGGGGGCGTTAACTATGGCTACACCTTC.

This clone was picked up one time. The V and J genes are TRBV28 and TRBJ2-7, with unresolved D. The CDR3 is 11 residues long. Deletions cut 7 bases from V and 1 base from J, with 5 bases between. The germline CDR1 and CDR2 sequences are MDHEN and SYDVKM. In nucleotides, the CDR3 is TGTGCCAGCACCAGTTCCTACGAGCAGTACTTC. Amino acids: CASTSSYEQYF.

V is TRBV12-3 or TRBV12-4 and J is TRBJ2-5; D might be TRBD1 (5 bases). Trimming stripped 9 bases from V and 1 base from J, with 9 bases between. The CDR3 covers 12 residues. This chain's CDR3 is CASRDSQETQYF. Written as DNA, the CDR3 is TGTGCCAGTAGAGACAGCCAAGAGACCCAGTACTTC.